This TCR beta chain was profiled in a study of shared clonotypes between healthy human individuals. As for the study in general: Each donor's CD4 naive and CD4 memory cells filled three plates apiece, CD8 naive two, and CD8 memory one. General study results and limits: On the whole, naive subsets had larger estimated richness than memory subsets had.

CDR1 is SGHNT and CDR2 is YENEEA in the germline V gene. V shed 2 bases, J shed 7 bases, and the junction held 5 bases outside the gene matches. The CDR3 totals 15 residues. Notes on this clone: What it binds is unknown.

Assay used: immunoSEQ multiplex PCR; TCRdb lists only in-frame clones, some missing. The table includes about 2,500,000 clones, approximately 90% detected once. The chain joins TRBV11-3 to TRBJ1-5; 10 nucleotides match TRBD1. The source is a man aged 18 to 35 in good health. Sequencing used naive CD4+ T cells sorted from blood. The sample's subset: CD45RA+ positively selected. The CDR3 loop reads CASSLKMTGGQPQHF. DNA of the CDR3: TGTGCCAGCAGCTTAAAAATGACAGGGGGCCAGCCCCAGCATTTT.